These 27 T cell receptor beta chains were all obtained from the same sample, sequenced in a study of cytomegalovirus exposure and HLA in healthy donors. 60 Vbeta and 13 Jbeta primers were used in PCR. Method: immunoSEQ multiplex PCR; TCRdb's copy keeps in-frame clones and lacks some. The sample consists of approximately 150,000 clones, 70% to 80% of them appearing once. The sequenced material came from PBMCs. The receptors originated from a woman under 30 in good health and CMV-seropositive.

A remark on this clone: The same CDR3 can be traced to other DNA sequences in this sample. The V gene is TRBV6-4, the J gene TRBJ1-6; tentatively, D is TRBD1 (5 bases). V was trimmed by 2 bases and J by 6 bases, leaving 5 bases between them. This CDR3 is built from 13 residues. CDR1 is MRHNA and CDR2 is SNTAGT in the germline V gene. CDR3 nucleotide sequence: TGTGCCAGCAGTGACAGGGGTAATTCACCCCTCCACTTT. It yields the protein CASSDRGNSPLHF.

The J gene is TRBJ1-5, the V gene TRBV2, with unresolved D. CDR1 SNHLY and CDR2 FYNNEI come from the germline V gene. The CDR3 covers 13 residues. With 1 base removed from V and 6 bases from J, the gap between germline ends came to 7 bases. CDR3 nucleotides: TGTGCCAGCAGTGAAGGACTCGCTCAGCCCCAGCATTTT. It translates to CASSEGLAQPQHF.

This sequence joins TRBV28 and TRBJ2-1; possibly TRBD2 for D (7 bases). From germline, CDR1 is MDHEN and CDR2 SYDVKM. The CDR3 sequence is 16 residues long. Trimming took 4 bases from V and 8 from J, leaving 21 bases between them. The CDR3 reads CASSSPTAGASHEQFF. As DNA, the CDR3 is TGTGCCAGCAGTTCCCCCACTGCGGGGGCCAGCCATGAGCAGTTCTTC.

The CDR3 DNA is TGTGCCAGCAGTGAAAGGGGGGGGCAGGGAACCCATGGCTACACCTTC. It encodes CASSERGGQGTHGYTF. This chain uses TRBV6-1 with TRBJ1-2; D is possibly TRBD1 (6 bases). V lost 2 bases, J lost 6 bases, and 19 bases lay in between. CDR3 length: 16 amino acids. Looked up from germline, CDR1 is MNHNS and CDR2 is SASEGT.

This clone was observed once. This chain links TRBV27 with TRBJ1-2; 7 bases map to TRBD1. This CDR3 is built from 16 residues. Germline V gene data show CDR1 as MNHEY and CDR2 as SMNVEV (reference sequence). V was pared by 3 bases and J by 4 bases, with 11 bases of the junction left unmatched. The CDR3 region is CASSFSSQGRPYGYTF. As DNA, the CDR3 is TGTGCCAGCAGTTTTTCTTCACAGGGGCGTCCCTATGGCTACACCTTC.

The V gene is TRBV30, the J gene TRBJ2-7, with 7 bases matching TRBD1. Germline loops: CDR1 GTSNPN, CDR2 SVGIG (reference sequence). The CDR3 runs 15 residues. The J segment lost 2 bases and the V segment lost 5 bases, leaving 12 bases of the junction unmatched. CDR3 sequence: CAWGVGTASTYEQYF. Written as DNA, the CDR3 is TGTGCCTGGGGCGTAGGGACAGCGAGTACCTACGAGCAGTACTTC.

This rearrangement joins TRBV6-4 to TRBJ1-1; 8 nucleotides align to TRBD1. Germline V gene lookup returns CDR1 MRHNA and CDR2 SNTAGT. The CDR3 length is 14 residues. V shed 10 bases and J 5 bases; nucleotides not matched to a gene: 12. For the CDR3, the DNA is TGTGCCATCATCGAGCCAGGACAGGGAACTGAAGCTTTCTTT. This gives the protein CAIIEPGQGTEAFF.

The chain carries TRBV5-1 and TRBJ2-5, with TRBD2 matching 7 bases. J lost 3 bases, V lost 4 bases, and 3 bases had no gene match. The CDR3 has 13 amino acids. Germline CDR1 SGHRS, CDR2 YFSETQ. CDR3: CASSGGGEETQYF. In DNA form, the CDR3 reads TGCGCCAGCAGCGGGGGGGGAGAAGAGACCCAGTACTTC.

The V and J genes are TRBV14 and TRBJ1-2, with 7 positions matching TRBD1. From germline, CDR1 is SGHDN and CDR2 FVKESK. This CDR3 has 16 amino acids. The V segment lost 4 bases and the J segment 0 bases; nucleotides outside the gene matches: 8. The CDR3 DNA is TGTGCCAGCAGCCCTATCCCCGGGACAGCTAACTATGGCTACACCTTC. This gives the protein CASSPIPGTANYGYTF.

This clone was detected only a few times. The chain joins TRBV2 to TRBJ1-5; D gene uncertain. Trimming cost V 1 base and J 5 bases, with 9 bases left between them. The germline V gene encodes CDR1 SNHLY and CDR2 FYNNEI. The length of the CDR3 is 14 residues. In DNA form, the CDR3 reads TGTGCCAGCAGTGAAGGCGGGTCAGATCAGCCCCAGCATTTT. Encoded protein: CASSEGGSDQPQHF.

This clone is a singleton in its sample. This chain links TRBV14 with TRBJ1-2; no reliable D call. V dropped 8 bases and J dropped 11 bases, with 21 bases sitting between them. Germline values: CDR1 SGHDN, CDR2 FVKESK. The CDR3 is 13 residues long. CDR3 region: CASSPSARSGYTF. The CDR3 nucleotides are TGTGCCAGCTCGCCCAGCGCGCGTTCGGGTTACACCTTC.

This chain uses TRBV28 with TRBJ1-5, with D hard to call. Trimming pared 7 bases from V and 4 bases from J, leaving 8 bases between. From germline, CDR1 is MDHEN and CDR2 SYDVKM. The CDR3 length is 12 residues. The DNA for the CDR3 is TGTGCCAGCACCTCGGGGAATCAGCCCCAGCATTTT. It yields the protein CASTSGNQPQHF.

This chain connects TRBV6-1 to TRBJ2-2, with D maybe TRBD1 (6 bases). Looked up from germline, CDR1 is MNHNS and CDR2 is SASEGT. The CDR3 totals 15 residues. V was pared by 7 bases and J by 2 bases, with 14 bases between. The CDR3 here is CASKPGHQNTGELFF. The CDR3 DNA follows: TGTGCCAGCAAACCGGGACATCAAAACACCGGGGAGCTGTTTTTT.

The rearrangement joins TRBV6-5 to TRBJ2-1, with D maybe TRBD2 (5 bases). Germline V lookup: CDR1 MNHEY, CDR2 SVGAGI. There are 13 residues in the CDR3. Trimming took 6 bases from V and 7 from J, leaving 13 bases between them. Here the CDR3 reads CASRLATGNEQFF. The CDR3 nucleotides are TGTGCCAGCAGGTTGGCGACGGGGAATGAGCAGTTCTTC.

J is TRBJ1-5 and V is TRBV7-9, with D possibly being TRBD1 (5 bases). The V and J ends lost 5 bases and 7 bases respectively, with 15 bases between them. CDR1 and CDR2 (germline): SEHNR, FQNEAQ (reference sequence). This CDR3 region has 14 residues. The CDR3 DNA sequence: TGTGCCAGCAGCCCCCTTGGGGGAGGACAGCCCCAGCATTTT. Translating it yields CASSPLGGGQPQHF.

V usage is TRBV27 and J usage is TRBJ1-1; a weak D match, TRBD1 (6 bases). The germline gives CDR1 MNHEY, CDR2 SMNVEV (reference sequence). The CDR3 is made up of 11 amino acids. V lost 3 bases and J lost 8, with 7 bases in between. This CDR3 reads CASSFGTEAFF. For the CDR3, the DNA is TGTGCCAGCAGTTTCGGGACAGAAGCTTTCTTT.

This clone was recorded once. The chain joins TRBV10-1 to TRBJ2-3; D gene uncertain. V was trimmed by 5 bases and J by 6 bases, leaving 6 bases between them. Germline CDR1 WNHNN, CDR2 SYGVQD (reference sequence). This CDR3 has 11 residues. The CDR3 protein is CASSRADTQYF. CDR3 in DNA: TGCGCCAGCAGTCGCGCGGATACGCAGTATTTT.

V usage is TRBV23-1 and J usage is TRBJ2-7; 9 nucleotides line up with TRBD1. TRBV23-1 falls under the ORF class, with uncertain function. The CDR3 loop spans 13 amino acids. Trimming at V came to 9 bases and at J to 4 bases, leaving 7 bases not matched to a gene. The CDR3 spells CASPGQGGYEQYF. Here the CDR3 DNA reads TGCGCCAGTCCGGGACAGGGTGGGTACGAGCAGTACTTC.

The V gene is TRBV5-4, the J gene TRBJ1-2; TRBD1 is a possible D gene (6 bases). Between the trimmed V and J ends, which lost 2 bases and 4 bases, there was a span of 18 bases. CDR1 and CDR2 (germline): SGHNT, YYREEE (reference sequence). There are 16 residues in the CDR3. The chain's CDR3 is CASSFLEAVRGYGYTF. DNA for the CDR3: TGTGCCAGCAGCTTTCTTGAGGCAGTCAGGGGCTATGGCTACACCTTC.

Only a few counts were recorded for this clone. The chain combines TRBV30 with TRBJ2-2; D remains ambiguous. Germline V CDR1 and CDR2: GTSNPN, SVGIG (reference sequence). The length of the CDR3 is 14 residues. The germline V and J ends were trimmed by 1 base and 2 bases, with 8 bases remaining between them. CDR3 amino acids: CAWSDYSNTGELFF. CDR3 nucleotides: TGTGCCTGGAGTGACTATTCTAACACCGGGGAGCTGTTTTTT.

The CDR3 region has the DNA TGTGCCACCAGCAGCGCCCCCGCCGGGAAAGGCCGGAATGAGCAGTTCTTC. It translates to CATSSAPAGKGRNEQFF. The chain is built from TRBV15 and TRBJ2-1; D perhaps matches TRBD2 (5 bases). The CDR3 loop spans 17 amino acids. Deletions cut 3 bases from V and 7 bases from J, with 22 bases between. The germline CDR1 and CDR2 sequences are LNHNV and YYDKDF (reference sequence).

This chain links TRBV29-1 with TRBJ1-1; 9 nucleotides agree with TRBD1. This CDR3 spans 14 amino acids. Per the germline V gene, CDR1 is SQVTM and CDR2 is ANQGSEA. Trimming at V came to 7 bases and at J to 4 bases, leaving 10 bases not matched to a gene. The CDR3 DNA is TGCAGCGGATCGAACAGGGGGCTTGGCACTGAAGCTTTCTTT. Residues: CSGSNRGLGTEAFF.

The chain links TRBV10-2 to TRBJ2-2, with a tentative D call TRBD1 (5 bases). This CDR3 region has 14 residues. Germline V gene sequence: CDR1 WSHSY, CDR2 SAAADI. Trimming removed 3 bases at V and 5 bases at J, with 10 bases between. The CDR3 reads CASSDFQGTGELFF. CDR3 bases: TGCGCCAGCAGTGACTTTCAGGGTACCGGGGAGCTGTTTTTT.

CDR3 DNA: TGTGCCAGCTCACCCGGCTTCGGGGAAGAGACCCAGTACTTC. Its translation is CASSPGFGEETQYF. V usage is TRBV18 and J usage is TRBJ2-5; TRBD2 is a possible D gene (5 bases). CDR3 length: 14 residues. Trimming shortened V by 3 bases and J by 3 bases, and 11 bases separated the two germline ends. Germline lookup yields CDR1 KGHSH and CDR2 LQKENI.

The chain uses TRBV5-1 and TRBJ2-5, with 7 bases aligning to TRBD1. Losses at the gene ends were 4 bases for V and 5 bases for J; bases not matched to a gene: 8. Germline lookup yields CDR1 SGHRS and CDR2 YFSETQ. There are 14 residues in the CDR3. The CDR3 sequence: CASSPGQARETQYF. The CDR3 nucleotides read TGCGCCAGCAGCCCTGGACAGGCTCGGGAGACCCAGTACTTC.

There are a few counts of this clone. This chain uses TRBV6-6 with TRBJ1-1; 9 nucleotides agree with TRBD1. The V segment lost 5 bases and the J segment 2 bases; nucleotides outside the gene matches: 6. CDR3 length equals 15 residues. CDR1 is MNHNY and CDR2 is SVGAGI in the germline V gene (reference sequence). The CDR3 DNA sequence: TGTGCCAGCAGTCGAGGACAGGGGTCAAACACTGAAGCTTTCTTT. Protein sequence: CASSRGQGSNTEAFF.

This clone was found a few times. The chain recombines TRBV6-5 with TRBJ2-5; no clear D gene. The last part of the DNA fits TRBJ2-7 better; the J call may be wrong. This CDR3 comprises 12 residues. CDR1 MNHEY and CDR2 SVGAGI come from the germline V gene. CDR3 coding DNA: TGTGCCAGCAGTTCCTCCGACTACGAGCAGTACTTC. Translation: CASSSSDYEQYF.